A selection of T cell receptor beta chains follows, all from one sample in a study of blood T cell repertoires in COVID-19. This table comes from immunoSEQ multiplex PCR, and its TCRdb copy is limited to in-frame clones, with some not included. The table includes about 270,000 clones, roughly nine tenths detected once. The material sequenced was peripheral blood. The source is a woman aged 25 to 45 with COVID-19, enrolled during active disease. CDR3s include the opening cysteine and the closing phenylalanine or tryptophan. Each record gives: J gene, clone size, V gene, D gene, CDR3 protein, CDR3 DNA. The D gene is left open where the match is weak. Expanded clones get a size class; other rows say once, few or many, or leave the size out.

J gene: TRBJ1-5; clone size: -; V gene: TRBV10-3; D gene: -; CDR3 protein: CAISVTGPFGPQHF; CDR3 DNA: TGTGCCATCTCTGTGACAGGTCCCTTCGGGCCCCAGCATTTT
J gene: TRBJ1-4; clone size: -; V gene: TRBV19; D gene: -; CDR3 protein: CASSSRAGDEKLFF; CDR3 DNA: TGTGCCAGTAGCTCCCGCGCCGGAGATGAAAAACTGTTTTTT
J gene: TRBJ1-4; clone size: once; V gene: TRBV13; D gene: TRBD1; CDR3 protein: CASSSTTGVNEKLFF; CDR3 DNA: TGTGCCAGCAGCTCGACGACAGGGGTTAATGAAAAACTGTTTTTT
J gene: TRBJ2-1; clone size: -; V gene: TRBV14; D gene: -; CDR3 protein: CASSQERTGLSRDYNEQFF; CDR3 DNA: TGTGCCAGCAGCCAAGAAAGGACAGGACTAAGTAGGGACTACAATGAGCAGTTCTTC
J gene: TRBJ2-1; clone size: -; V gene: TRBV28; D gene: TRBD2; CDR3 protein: CASSLVSSGYNEQFF; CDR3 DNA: TGTGCCAGCAGTTTAGTGTCTAGCGGGTACAATGAGCAGTTCTTC
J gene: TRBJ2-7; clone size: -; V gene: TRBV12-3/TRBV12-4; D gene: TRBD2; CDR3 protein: CASSLLAVHEQYF; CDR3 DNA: TGTGCCAGCAGTCTACTAGCGGTCCACGAGCAGTACTTC
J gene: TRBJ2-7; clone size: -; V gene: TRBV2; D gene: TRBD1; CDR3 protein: CARTSGTGNSYEQYF; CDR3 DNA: TGTGCCAGAACTTCTGGGACAGGGAACTCCTACGAGCAGTACTTC
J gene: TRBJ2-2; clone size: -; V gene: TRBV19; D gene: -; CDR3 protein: CASSPFQTGYTGELFF; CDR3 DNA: TGTGCCAGTAGTCCGTTTCAAACGGGGTACACCGGGGAGCTGTTTTTT
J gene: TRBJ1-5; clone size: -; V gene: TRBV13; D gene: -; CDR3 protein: CASSESTGPYSNQPQHF; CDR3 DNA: TGTGCCAGCAGCGAGTCGACAGGCCCCTATAGCAATCAGCCCCAGCATTTT
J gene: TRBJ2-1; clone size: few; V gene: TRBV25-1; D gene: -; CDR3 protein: CASAPAEATDEQFF; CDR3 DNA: TGTGCCAGCGCCCCGGCTGAAGCGACGGATGAGCAGTTCTTC
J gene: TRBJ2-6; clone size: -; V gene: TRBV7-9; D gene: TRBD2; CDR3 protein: CASSRLAPGANVLTF; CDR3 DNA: TGTGCCAGCAGCAGACTAGCGCCTGGGGCCAACGTCCTGACTTTC
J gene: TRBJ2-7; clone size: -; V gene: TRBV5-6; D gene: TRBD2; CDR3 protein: CASRYSGGALEQYF; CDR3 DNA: TGTGCCAGCCGATATAGCGGGGGGGCCCTCGAGCAGTACTTC
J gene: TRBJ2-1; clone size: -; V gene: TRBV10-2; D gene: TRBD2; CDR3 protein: CASTGTSVYNEQFF; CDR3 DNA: TGCGCCAGCACCGGGACTAGCGTCTACAATGAGCAGTTCTTC
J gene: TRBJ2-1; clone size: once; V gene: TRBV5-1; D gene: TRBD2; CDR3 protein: CASSLPSYLAEYNEQFF; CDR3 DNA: TGCGCCAGCAGCCTCCCTTCATACCTAGCGGAGTACAATGAGCAGTTCTTC
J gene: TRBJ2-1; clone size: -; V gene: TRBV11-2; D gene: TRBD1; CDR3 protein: CASSYPARDRGRSYNEQFF; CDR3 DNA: TGTGCCAGCAGCTATCCTGCCCGGGACAGGGGACGCTCCTACAATGAGCAGTTCTTC
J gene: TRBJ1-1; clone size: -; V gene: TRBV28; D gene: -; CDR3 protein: CASWVFPGTEAFF; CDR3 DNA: TGTGCCAGCTGGGTATTTCCGGGCACTGAAGCTTTCTTT
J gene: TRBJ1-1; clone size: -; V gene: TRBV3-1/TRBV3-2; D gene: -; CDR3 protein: CASSLFSVNTEAFF; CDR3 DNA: TGTGCCAGCAGCTTATTCTCAGTAAACACTGAAGCTTTCTTT
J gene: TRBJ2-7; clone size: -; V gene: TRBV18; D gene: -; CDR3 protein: CASSPTGEVGSKQYF; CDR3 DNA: TGTGCCAGCTCGCCTACAGGGGAGGTCGGGAGCAAGCAGTACTTC
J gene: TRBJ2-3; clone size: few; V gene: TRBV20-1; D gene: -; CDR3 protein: CSASFALGRGLGDTQYF; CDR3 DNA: TGCAGTGCTAGTTTCGCGTTGGGCAGGGGTTTGGGAGATACGCAGTATTTT
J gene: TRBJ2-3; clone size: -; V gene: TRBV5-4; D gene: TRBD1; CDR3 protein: CASSSDPGTGRADTQYF; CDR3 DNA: TGTGCCAGCAGCAGCGACCCCGGGACAGGGAGAGCCGATACGCAGTATTTT
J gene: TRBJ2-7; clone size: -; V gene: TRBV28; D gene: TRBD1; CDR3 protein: CASSAQGAGYDEQYF; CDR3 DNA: TGTGCCAGCAGTGCTCAGGGGGCTGGGTATGACGAGCAGTACTTC
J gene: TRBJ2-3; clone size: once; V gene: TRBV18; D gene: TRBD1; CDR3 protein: CASSRDSREDTQYF; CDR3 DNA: TGTGCCAGCTCACGGGACAGTCGAGAGGATACGCAGTATTTT
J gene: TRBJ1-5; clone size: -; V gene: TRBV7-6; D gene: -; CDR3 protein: CASSLWADSSNQPQHF; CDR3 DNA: TGTGCCAGCAGCTTATGGGCTGACAGTTCGAATCAGCCCCAGCATTTT
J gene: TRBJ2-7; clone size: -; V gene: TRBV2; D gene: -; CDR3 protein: CASSEGLVRTDSYEQYF; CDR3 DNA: TGTGCCAGCAGTGAAGGCTTGGTGAGGACAGATAGCTACGAGCAGTACTTC
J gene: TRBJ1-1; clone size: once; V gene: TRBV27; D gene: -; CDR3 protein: CASSSGTANTEAFF; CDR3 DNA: TGTGCCAGCAGTTCCGGTACAGCGAACACTGAAGCTTTCTTT
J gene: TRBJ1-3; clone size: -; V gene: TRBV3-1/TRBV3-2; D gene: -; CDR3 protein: CASSQEPGGSGNTIYF; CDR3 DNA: TGTGCCAGCAGCCAAGAACCGGGAGGCTCTGGAAACACCATATATTTT
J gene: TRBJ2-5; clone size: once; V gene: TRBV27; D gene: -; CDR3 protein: CASSPTGIEETQYF; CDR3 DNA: TGTGCCAGCAGTCCAACGGGAATTGAAGAGACCCAGTACTTC
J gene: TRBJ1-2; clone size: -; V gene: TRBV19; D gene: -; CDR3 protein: CASSITAGPSRGYTF; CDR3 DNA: TGTGCCAGTAGTATAACGGCGGGACCGTCTAGGGGCTACACCTTC
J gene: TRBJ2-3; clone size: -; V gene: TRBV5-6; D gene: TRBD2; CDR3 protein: CASSPHPRLAESTDTQYF; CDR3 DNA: TGTGCCAGCAGCCCTCACCCCCGACTAGCGGAAAGCACAGATACGCAGTATTTT
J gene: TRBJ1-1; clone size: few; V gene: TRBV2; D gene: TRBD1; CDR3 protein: CASRPLTGMAFF; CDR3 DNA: TGTGCCAGCAGGCCTTTGACAGGGATGGCTTTCTTT
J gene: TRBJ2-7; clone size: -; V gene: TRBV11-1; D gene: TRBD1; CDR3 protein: CATQGDRYEQYF; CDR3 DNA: TGTGCCACGCAGGGGGACAGGTACGAGCAGTACTTC
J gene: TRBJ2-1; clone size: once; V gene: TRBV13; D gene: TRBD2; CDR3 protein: CASSSGLAGGHEQFF; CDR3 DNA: TGTGCCAGCAGCTCCGGACTAGCGGGGGGGCATGAGCAGTTCTTC
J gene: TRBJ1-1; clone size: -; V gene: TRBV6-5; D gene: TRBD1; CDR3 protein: CASSYYPGQAEAFF; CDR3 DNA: TGTGCCAGCAGTTACTATCCGGGACAGGCGGAAGCTTTCTTT
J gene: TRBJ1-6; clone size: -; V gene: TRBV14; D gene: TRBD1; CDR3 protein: CASSPGTAYSPLHF; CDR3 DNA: TGTGCCAGCAGCCCCGGGACAGCCTATTCACCCCTCCACTTT
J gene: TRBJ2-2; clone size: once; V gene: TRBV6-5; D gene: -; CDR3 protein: CASSWTAPGELFF; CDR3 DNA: TGTGCCAGCAGTTGGACAGCCCCCGGGGAGCTGTTTTTT
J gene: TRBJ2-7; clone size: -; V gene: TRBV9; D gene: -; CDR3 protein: CASSRTPLEQYF; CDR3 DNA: TGTGCCAGCAGCCGGACACCCCTCGAGCAGTACTTC
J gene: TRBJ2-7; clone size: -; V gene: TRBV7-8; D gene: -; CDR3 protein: CASSRVAGRTYEQYF; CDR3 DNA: TGTGCCAGCAGCCGCGTTGCGGGGCGAACCTACGAGCAGTACTTC
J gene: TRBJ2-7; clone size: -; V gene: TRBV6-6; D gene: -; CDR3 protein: CASRLGGSYEQYF; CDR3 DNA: TGTGCCAGCCGTTTGGGGGGAAGCTACGAGCAGTACTTC
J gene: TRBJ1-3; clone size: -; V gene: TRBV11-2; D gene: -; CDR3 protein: CASSPDTSQLNTIYF; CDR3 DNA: TGTGCCAGCAGCCCGGACACAAGTCAATTAAACACCATATATTTT
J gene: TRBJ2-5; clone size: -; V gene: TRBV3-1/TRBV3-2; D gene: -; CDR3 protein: CASSQGGRRETQYF; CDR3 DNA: TGTGCCAGCAGCCAAGGAGGTCGCCGAGAGACCCAGTACTTC
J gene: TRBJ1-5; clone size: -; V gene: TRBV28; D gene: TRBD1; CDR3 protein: CASSSFPGGERQPQHF; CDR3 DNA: TGTGCCAGCAGTTCGTTCCCAGGGGGCGAGAGGCAGCCCCAGCATTTT
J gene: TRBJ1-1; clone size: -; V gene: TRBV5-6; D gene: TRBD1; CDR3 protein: CASSFGQGSEAFF; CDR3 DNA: TGTGCCAGCAGCTTCGGACAGGGGTCTGAAGCTTTCTTT
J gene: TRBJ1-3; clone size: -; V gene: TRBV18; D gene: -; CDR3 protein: CASSPGGVGNTIYF; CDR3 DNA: TGTGCCAGCTCACCAGGCGGGGTCGGAAACACCATATATTTT
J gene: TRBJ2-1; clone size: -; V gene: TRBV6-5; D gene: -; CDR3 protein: CASNDRGGNEQFF; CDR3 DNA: TGTGCCAGCAACGACAGGGGAGGGAATGAGCAGTTCTTC
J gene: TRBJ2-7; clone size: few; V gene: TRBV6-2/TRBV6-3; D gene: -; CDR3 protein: CASSYRRTYEQYF; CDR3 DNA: TGTGCCAGCAGTTATAGGAGAACCTACGAGCAGTACTTC
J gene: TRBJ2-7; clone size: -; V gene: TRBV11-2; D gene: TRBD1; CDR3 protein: CASSLGGGTGISEQYF; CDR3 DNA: TGTGCCAGCAGCTTAGGGGGAGGGACAGGGATAAGCGAGCAGTACTTC
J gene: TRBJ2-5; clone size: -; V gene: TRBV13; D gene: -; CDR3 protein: CASSMRSGRETQYF; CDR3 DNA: TGTGCCAGCAGCATGCGCTCGGGGAGAGAGACCCAGTACTTC
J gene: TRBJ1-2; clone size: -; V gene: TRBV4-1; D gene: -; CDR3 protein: CASSHPRPELYGYTF; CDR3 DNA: TGCGCCAGCAGTCACCCGAGACCGGAACTATATGGCTACACCTTC